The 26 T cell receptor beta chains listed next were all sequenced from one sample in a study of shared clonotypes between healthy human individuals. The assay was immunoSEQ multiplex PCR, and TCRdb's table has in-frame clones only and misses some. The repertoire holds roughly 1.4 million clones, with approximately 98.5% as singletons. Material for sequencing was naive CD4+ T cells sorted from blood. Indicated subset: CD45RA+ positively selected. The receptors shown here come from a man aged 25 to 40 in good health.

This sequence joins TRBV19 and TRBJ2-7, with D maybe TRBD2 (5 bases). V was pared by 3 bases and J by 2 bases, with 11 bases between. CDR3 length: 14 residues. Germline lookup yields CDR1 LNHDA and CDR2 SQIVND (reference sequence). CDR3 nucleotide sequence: TGTGCCAGTAGTATGTCGTCGGGGACCTACGAGCAGTACTTC. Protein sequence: CASSMSSGTYEQYF. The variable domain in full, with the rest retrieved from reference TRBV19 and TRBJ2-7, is DGGITQSPKYLFRKEGQNVTLSCEQNLNHDAMYWYRQDPGQGLRLIYYSQIVNDFQKGDIAEGYSVSREKKESFPLTVTSAQKNPTAFYLCASSMSSGTYEQYFGPGTRLTVT.

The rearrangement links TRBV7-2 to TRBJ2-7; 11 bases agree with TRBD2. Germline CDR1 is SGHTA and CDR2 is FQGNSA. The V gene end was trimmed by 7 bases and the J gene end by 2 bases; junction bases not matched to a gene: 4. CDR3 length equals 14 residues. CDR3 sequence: CASKLAGGTYEQYF. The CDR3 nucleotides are TGTGCCAGCAAGCTAGCGGGAGGCACCTACGAGCAGTACTTC.

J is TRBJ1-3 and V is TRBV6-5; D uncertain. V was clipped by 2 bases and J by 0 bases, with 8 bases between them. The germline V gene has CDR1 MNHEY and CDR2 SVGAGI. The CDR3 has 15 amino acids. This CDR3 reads CASSYQPHSGNTIYF. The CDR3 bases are TGTGCCAGCAGTTACCAACCACACTCTGGAAACACCATATATTTT.

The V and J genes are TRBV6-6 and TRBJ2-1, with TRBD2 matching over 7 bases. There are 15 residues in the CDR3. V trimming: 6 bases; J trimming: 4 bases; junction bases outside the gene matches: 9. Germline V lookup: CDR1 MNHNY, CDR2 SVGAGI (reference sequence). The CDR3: CASSPDWGGYNEQFF. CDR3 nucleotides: TGTGCCAGCAGCCCCGACTGGGGGGGTTACAATGAGCAGTTCTTC.

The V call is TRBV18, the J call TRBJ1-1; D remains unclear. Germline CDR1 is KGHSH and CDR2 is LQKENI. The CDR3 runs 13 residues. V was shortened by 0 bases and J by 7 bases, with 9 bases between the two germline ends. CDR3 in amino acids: CASSPPYGSEAFF. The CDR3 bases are TGTGCCAGCTCACCACCGTACGGGAGTGAAGCTTTCTTT.

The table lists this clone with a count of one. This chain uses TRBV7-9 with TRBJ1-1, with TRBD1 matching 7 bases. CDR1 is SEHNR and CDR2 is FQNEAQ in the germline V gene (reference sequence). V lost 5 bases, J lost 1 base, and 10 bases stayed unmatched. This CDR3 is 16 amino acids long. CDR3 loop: CASSVGQTVGNTEAFF. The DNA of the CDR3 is TGTGCCAGCAGCGTGGGACAGACCGTAGGGAACACTGAAGCTTTCTTT.

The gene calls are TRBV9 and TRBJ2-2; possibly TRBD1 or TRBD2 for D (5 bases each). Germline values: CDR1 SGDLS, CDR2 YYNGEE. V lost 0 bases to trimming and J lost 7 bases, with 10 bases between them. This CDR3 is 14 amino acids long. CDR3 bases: TGTGCCAGCAGCGTAGGTGGGACGGGCGGGGAGCTGTTTTTT. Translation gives CASSVGGTGGELFF.

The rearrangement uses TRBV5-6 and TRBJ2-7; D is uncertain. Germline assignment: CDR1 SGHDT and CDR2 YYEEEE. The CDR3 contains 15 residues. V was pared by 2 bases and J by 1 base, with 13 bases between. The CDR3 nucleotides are TGTGCCAGCAGCTTCGGTCAAAACCCATCCTACGAGCAGTACTTC. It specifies CASSFGQNPSYEQYF.

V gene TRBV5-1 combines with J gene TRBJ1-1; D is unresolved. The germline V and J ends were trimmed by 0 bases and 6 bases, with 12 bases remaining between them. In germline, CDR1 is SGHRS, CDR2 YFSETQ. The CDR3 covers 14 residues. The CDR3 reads CASSLDPAGPEAFF. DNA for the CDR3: TGCGCCAGCAGCTTGGACCCGGCGGGCCCTGAAGCTTTCTTT.

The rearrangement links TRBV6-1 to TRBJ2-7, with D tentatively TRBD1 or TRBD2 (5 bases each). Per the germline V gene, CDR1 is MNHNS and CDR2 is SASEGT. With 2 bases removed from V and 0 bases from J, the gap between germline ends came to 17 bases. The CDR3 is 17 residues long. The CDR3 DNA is TGTGCCAGCAGTGAAAGGGGAGTGGGGTCTTACTCCTACGAGCAGTACTTC. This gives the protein CASSERGVGSYSYEQYF.

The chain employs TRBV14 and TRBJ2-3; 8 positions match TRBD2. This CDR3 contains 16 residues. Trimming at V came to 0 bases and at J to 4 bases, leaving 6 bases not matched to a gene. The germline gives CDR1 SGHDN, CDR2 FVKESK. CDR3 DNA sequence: TGTGCCAGCAGCCAAGAAGCGGGAGAAGAGCCAGATACGCAGTATTTT. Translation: CASSQEAGEEPDTQYF.

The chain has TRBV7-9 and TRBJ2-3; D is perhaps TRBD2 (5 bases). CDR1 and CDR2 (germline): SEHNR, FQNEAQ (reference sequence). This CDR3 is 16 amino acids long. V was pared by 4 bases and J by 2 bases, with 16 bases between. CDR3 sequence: CASSSASRPTTDTQYF. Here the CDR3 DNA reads TGTGCCAGCAGCTCCGCTAGCCGCCCGACCACAGATACGCAGTATTTT.

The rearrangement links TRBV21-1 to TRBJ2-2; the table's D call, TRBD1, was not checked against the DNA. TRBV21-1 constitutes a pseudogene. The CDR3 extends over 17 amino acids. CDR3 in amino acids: CASSLRMMTGNTGELFF. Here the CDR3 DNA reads TGTGCCAGCAGCCTCCGGATGATGACAGGGAACACCGGGGAGCTGTTTTTT.

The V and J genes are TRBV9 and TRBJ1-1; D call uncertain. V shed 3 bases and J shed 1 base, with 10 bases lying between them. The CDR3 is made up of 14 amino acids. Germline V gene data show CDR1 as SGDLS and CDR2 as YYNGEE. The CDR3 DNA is TGTGCCAGCAGCGCCCGGGGATGGAACACTGAAGCTTTCTTT. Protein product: CASSARGWNTEAFF.

The chain's CDR3 is CASSARDLLYEQYF. DNA of the CDR3: TGTGCCAGCAGCGCGAGGGACCTACTCTACGAGCAGTACTTC. V is TRBV11-2 and J is TRBJ2-7, with D perhaps given as TRBD1 or TRBD2 (5 bases each). From germline, CDR1 is SGHAT and CDR2 FQNNGV. The CDR3 runs 14 residues. V lost 5 bases and J 3 bases, leaving 14 bases between the germline ends.

The CDR3 region is CATSRDLITNYGYTF. The CDR3 DNA reads as TGTGCCACCAGCAGAGATCTCATAACTAACTATGGCTACACCTTC. The rearrangement uses TRBV15 and TRBJ1-2; D gene ambiguous. Trimming took 0 bases from V and 0 from J, leaving 8 bases between them. The germline V gene encodes CDR1 LNHNV and CDR2 YYDKDF (reference sequence). This CDR3 contains 15 residues.

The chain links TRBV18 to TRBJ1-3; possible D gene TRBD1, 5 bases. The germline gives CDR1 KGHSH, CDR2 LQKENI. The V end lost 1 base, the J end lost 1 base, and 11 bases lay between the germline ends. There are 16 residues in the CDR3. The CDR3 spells CASSPLSGKSGNTIYF. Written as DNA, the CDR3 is TGTGCCAGCTCACCACTGTCAGGGAAGTCTGGAAACACCATATATTTT.

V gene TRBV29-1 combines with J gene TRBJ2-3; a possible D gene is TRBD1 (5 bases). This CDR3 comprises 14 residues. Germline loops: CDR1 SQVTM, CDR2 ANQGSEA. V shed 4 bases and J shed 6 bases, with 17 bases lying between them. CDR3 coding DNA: TGCAGCGTTGGGCTTGGGGCGAGTGGTGATACGCAGTATTTT. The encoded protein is CSVGLGASGDTQYF.

The CDR3 is CASSVAWRAYNEQFF. The CDR3 coding sequence is TGTGCCAGCAGCGTAGCATGGAGGGCGTACAATGAGCAGTTCTTC. V gene TRBV9 combines with J gene TRBJ2-1, with a tentative D call TRBD2 (6 bases). Germline loops: CDR1 SGDLS, CDR2 YYNGEE. Trimming removed 0 bases from V and 4 bases from J, with 11 bases in between. This CDR3 region has 15 residues.

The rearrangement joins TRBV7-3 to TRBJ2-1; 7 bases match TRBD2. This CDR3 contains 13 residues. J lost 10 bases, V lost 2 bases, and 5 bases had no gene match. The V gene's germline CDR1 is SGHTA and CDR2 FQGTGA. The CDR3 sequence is CASSLFREEEQFF. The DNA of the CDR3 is TGTGCCAGCAGCTTATTCCGGGAGGAGGAGCAGTTCTTC.

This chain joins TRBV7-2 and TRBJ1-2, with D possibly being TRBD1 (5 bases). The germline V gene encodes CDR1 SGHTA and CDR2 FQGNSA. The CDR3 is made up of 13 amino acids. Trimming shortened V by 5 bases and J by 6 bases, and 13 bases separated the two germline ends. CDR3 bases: TGTGCCAGCAGCCGAACCCAGGGAAATGGCTACACCTTC. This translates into CASSRTQGNGYTF.

In nucleotides, the CDR3 is TGTGCCAGCAGCCACAACTCCCTGTTATGGGGCTACGAGCAGTACTTC. It translates to CASSHNSLLWGYEQYF. The chain is built from TRBV7-2 and TRBJ2-7; D uncertain. V was clipped by 5 bases and J by 3 bases, with 20 bases between them. This CDR3 region has 16 residues. Germline CDR1 is SGHTA and CDR2 is FQGNSA.

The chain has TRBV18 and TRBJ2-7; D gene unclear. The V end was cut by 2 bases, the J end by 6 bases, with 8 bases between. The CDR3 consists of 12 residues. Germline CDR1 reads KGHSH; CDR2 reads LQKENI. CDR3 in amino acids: CASSPKGGEQYF. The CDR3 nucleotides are TGTGCCAGCTCACCAAAGGGTGGCGAGCAGTACTTC.

For the CDR3, the DNA is TGTGCCAGCTCACCACTTCAGACGAACACTGAAGCTTTCTTT. This sequence encodes CASSPLQTNTEAFF. The rearrangement joins TRBV18 to TRBJ1-1; D remains ambiguous. The CDR3 covers 14 residues. The V end was cut by 1 base, the J end by 1 base, with 7 bases between. The V gene's germline CDR1 is KGHSH and CDR2 LQKENI.

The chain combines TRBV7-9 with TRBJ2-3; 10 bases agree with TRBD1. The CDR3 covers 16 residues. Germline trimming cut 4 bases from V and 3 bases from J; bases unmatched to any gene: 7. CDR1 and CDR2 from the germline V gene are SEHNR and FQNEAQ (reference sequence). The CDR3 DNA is TGTGCCAGCAGCTCGAGGGACAGGGGTTTTACAGATACGCAGTATTTT. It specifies CASSSRDRGFTDTQYF.

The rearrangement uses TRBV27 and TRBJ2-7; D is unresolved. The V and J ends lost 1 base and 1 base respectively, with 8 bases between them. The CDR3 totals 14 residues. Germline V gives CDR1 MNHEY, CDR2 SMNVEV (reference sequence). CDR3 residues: CASSLYSWSYEQYF. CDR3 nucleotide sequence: TGTGCCAGCAGTTTATATTCATGGTCCTACGAGCAGTACTTC.